Shown below are 13 T cell receptor beta chains from a single sample sequenced in a study of cytomegalovirus exposure and HLA in healthy donors. This PCR relied on a set of 60 Vbeta primers and 13 Jbeta primers. Profiling relied on immunoSEQ multiplex PCR, and the TCRdb table lists in-frame clones only, not all of them. The sample contains about 140,000 clones, approximately 84% of which appear only once. The specimen sequenced was PBMCs. These receptors were obtained from a woman aged 55-69 years in good health and CMV-seropositive.

The rearrangement joins TRBV6-5 to TRBJ1-2; D remains ambiguous. The V gene lost 6 bases and the J gene lost 3 bases, with 14 bases spanning the gap. Per germline, CDR1 MNHEY and CDR2 SVGAGI. The CDR3 is 14 residues long. The CDR3 loop reads CASRTLGGDYGYTF. The CDR3 DNA follows: TGTGCCAGCAGAACCCTGGGAGGTGACTATGGCTACACCTTC.

This clone was seen more than once but under ten times. The V and J genes are TRBV5-6 and TRBJ2-7, with unresolved D. Trimming left V 0 bases short and J 3 bases short, with 7 bases between. Germline values: CDR1 SGHDT, CDR2 YYEEEE. This CDR3 spans 13 amino acids. The CDR3 region has the DNA TGTGCCAGCAGCTTGGCCACGGGCTACGAGCAGTACTTC. Translation gives CASSLATGYEQYF.

The chain carries TRBV7-9 and TRBJ1-3, with unresolved D. V was cut by 5 bases and J by 4 bases, with 6 bases left in between. In germline, CDR1 is SEHNR, CDR2 FQNEAQ (reference sequence). The CDR3 loop spans 12 amino acids. CDR3 DNA: TGTGCCAGCAGCGTCGAGGGAAACACCATATATTTT. Residues: CASSVEGNTIYF.

This clone was counted once. The chain is built from TRBV11-2 and TRBJ1-1; TRBD1 agrees at 11 bases. Germline trimming cut 5 bases from V and 6 bases from J; bases unmatched to any gene: 5. Germline V gene lookup returns CDR1 SGHAT and CDR2 FQNNGV. The CDR3 consists of 14 residues. In DNA form, the CDR3 reads TGTGCCAGCAGCCGGACAGGGGGCGCGGCTGAAGCTTTCTTT. Translating it yields CASSRTGGAAEAFF. Variable domain in full (rest from reference TRBV11-2 and TRBJ1-1): EAGVAQSPRYKIIEKRQSVAFWCNPISGHATLYWYQQILGQGPKLLIQFQNNGVVDDSQLPKDRFSAERLKGVDSTLKIQPAKLEDSAVYLCASSRTGGAAEAFFGQGTRLTVV.

This sequence joins TRBV7-6 and TRBJ2-2; 8 bases line up with TRBD1. CDR1 SGHVS and CDR2 FNYEAQ come from the germline V gene. There are 16 residues in the CDR3. J lost 2 bases, V lost 5 bases, and 7 bases had no gene match. The DNA of the CDR3 is TGTGCCAGCAGCCCCCGGACAGGGCTAAACACCGGGGAGCTGTTTTTT. Its translation is CASSPRTGLNTGELFF.

The V and J genes are TRBV29-1 and TRBJ2-5; D unresolved. This CDR3 is built from 15 residues. V lost 2 bases and J 0 bases, leaving 13 bases between the germline ends. Germline CDR1 and CDR2: SQVTM and ANQGSEA. In nucleotides, the CDR3 is TGCAGCGTTGAAAATGTAGAGGATTACCAAGAGACCCAGTACTTC. Its protein product is CSVENVEDYQETQYF. Together with reference TRBV29-1 and TRBJ2-5, the CDR3 gives the full variable domain: SAVISQKPSRDICQRGTSLTIQCQVDSQVTMMFWYRQQPGQSLTLIATANQGSEATYESGFVIDKFPISRPNLTFSTLTVSNMSPEDSSIYLCSVENVEDYQETQYFGPGTRLLVL.

The rearrangement uses TRBV6-6 and TRBJ2-7; D unclear. Germline V gene data show CDR1 as MNHNY and CDR2 as SVGAGI (reference sequence). The CDR3 is made up of 14 amino acids. V lost 1 base and J 3 bases, leaving 10 bases between the germline ends. The CDR3 loop reads CASSYFGQDYEQYF. The DNA of the CDR3 is TGTGCCAGCAGTTACTTTGGGCAGGACTACGAGCAGTACTTC.

There are a few counts of this clone. J is TRBJ2-3 and V is TRBV5-1; possibly TRBD2 for D (6 bases). This CDR3 region has 12 residues. V lost 4 bases and J lost 11, with 14 bases in between. The V gene's germline CDR1 is SGHRS and CDR2 YFSETQ. The chain's CDR3 is CASSPDSEGQYF. The CDR3 DNA reads TGCGCCAGCAGCCCAGACTCGGAGGGGCAGTATTTT.

As to this clone: Mismatch with germline at one junction end may stem from a read error. The chain combines TRBV7-6 with TRBJ1-1; D possibly corresponds to TRBD1 (5 bases). The CDR3 consists of 14 residues. CDR1 and CDR2 (germline): SGHVS, FNYEAQ. The CDR3, as DNA: TGCGCCAGCAGCTCGAGTGGAGGGGACACTGAAGCTTTCTTT. Its translation is CASSSSGGDTEAFF.

The V gene is TRBV28, the J gene TRBJ1-5; TRBD1 matches at 7 bases. The germline V gene has CDR1 MDHEN and CDR2 SYDVKM. The CDR3 runs to 12 residues. The J segment lost 6 bases and the V segment lost 11 bases, leaving 7 bases of the junction unmatched. CDR3 in amino acids: CAGSTGPQPQHF. CDR3 bases: TGTGCCGGTTCGACAGGGCCTCAGCCCCAGCATTTT.

The chain recombines TRBV28 with TRBJ2-3; 7 bases are a match to TRBD1. Germline trimming cut 4 bases from V and 4 bases from J; bases unmatched to any gene: 5. Germline-derived CDR1 and CDR2 are MDHEN and SYDVKM. This CDR3 has 14 amino acids. Written as DNA, the CDR3 is TGTGCCAGCAGTTCTCCCGGACAGGCAGATACGCAGTATTTT. Its protein is CASSSPGQADTQYF.

The chain is built from TRBV4-1 and TRBJ2-7; 9 nucleotides align to TRBD1. The CDR3 is 14 amino acids. From germline, CDR1 is MGHRA and CDR2 YSYEKL. The V segment lost 5 bases and the J segment 2 bases; nucleotides outside the gene matches: 4. CDR3 protein: CASSYRDRAYEQYF. CDR3 sequence (DNA): TGCGCCAGCAGCTACCGGGACAGGGCCTACGAGCAGTACTTC.

The chain is built from TRBV2 and TRBJ1-4; 7 nucleotides align to TRBD1. Germline loops: CDR1 SNHLY, CDR2 FYNNEI. The V gene end was trimmed by 6 bases and the J gene end by 7 bases; junction bases not matched to a gene: 11. This CDR3 contains 15 residues. For the CDR3, the DNA is TGTGCCAGCAGGGTACTAGTGACAGGGTTTGAAAAACTGTTTTTT. It translates to CASRVLVTGFEKLFF.